The 17 T cell receptor beta chains below all came from one sample that was sequenced in a study of Ad26.COV2.S vaccination and SARS-CoV-2 variants. The assay was immunoSEQ multiplex PCR, and TCRdb's table has in-frame clones only and misses some. Of over 110,000 clones in the sample, roughly 90% were seen once. The specimen comprised peripheral blood, sampled after recovery from COVID-19. The receptors come from a human donor who had recovered from COVID-19.

The genes are TRBV9 and TRBJ1-1; 9 bases match TRBD1. V shed 2 bases, J shed 3 bases, and the junction held 2 bases outside the gene matches. Germline lookup yields CDR1 SGDLS and CDR2 YYNGEE. This CDR3 is built from 14 residues. The CDR3 coding sequence is TGTGCCAGCAGCGTGGGACAGGGCTACACTGAAGCTTTCTTT. It translates to CASSVGQGYTEAFF.

In its sample, this clone was seen many times. The J gene is TRBJ2-1, the V gene TRBV14; D is perhaps TRBD2 (5 bases). The V gene lost 4 bases and the J gene lost 4 bases, with 17 bases spanning the gap. The CDR3 is 16 residues long. Germline CDR1 SGHDN, CDR2 FVKESK. CDR3 nucleotide sequence: TGTGCCAGCAGCCCATATCCGGGGATAGGATACAATGAGCAGTTCTTC. This translates into CASSPYPGIGYNEQFF.

This chain connects TRBV4-3 to TRBJ2-6; 8 nucleotides line up with TRBD1. V trimming: 0 bases; J trimming: 2 bases; junction bases outside the gene matches: 3. Germline V gene data show CDR1 as LGHNA and CDR2 as YSLEER. CDR3 length: 17 amino acids. CDR3 nucleotide sequence: TGCGCCAGCAGCCAAGATCACAGGGGGACTGGGGCCAACGTCCTGACTTTC. Protein sequence: CASSQDHRGTGANVLTF.

The chain uses TRBV28 and TRBJ1-2; D perhaps matches TRBD1 (5 bases). Germline CDR1 reads MDHEN; CDR2 reads SYDVKM. V lost 6 bases, J lost 4 bases, and 15 bases lay in between. The CDR3 totals 14 residues. The CDR3 reads CASSPLRGRYGYTF. CDR3 DNA sequence: TGTGCCAGCAGCCCCCTTCGGGGCCGCTATGGCTACACCTTC.

This clone was found once. V usage is TRBV15 and J usage is TRBJ2-3, with a tentative D call TRBD2 (6 bases). Germline lookup yields CDR1 LNHNV and CDR2 YYDKDF (reference sequence). The CDR3 runs 13 residues. V lost 5 bases to trimming and J lost 5 bases, with 11 bases between them. The CDR3 DNA is TGTGCCACCAGCGCGGGGTGGGAAGATACGCAGTATTTT. It specifies CATSAGWEDTQYF.

This chain joins TRBV6-5 and TRBJ1-3; no reliable D call. V was trimmed by 11 bases and J by 0 bases, leaving 11 bases between them. Germline CDR1 reads MNHEY; CDR2 reads SVGAGI. The CDR3 sequence is 13 residues long. The CDR3 is CAVGPYSGNTIYF. The CDR3 nucleotides are TGTGCCGTCGGGCCCTACTCTGGAAACACCATATATTTT.

The V and J genes are TRBV28 and TRBJ2-3; perhaps TRBD2 as D (5 bases). CDR3 length: 14 amino acids. Germline CDR1 is MDHEN and CDR2 is SYDVKM. The V end lost 3 bases, the J end lost 4 bases, and 11 bases lay between the germline ends. The CDR3 DNA sequence: TGTGCCAGCAGTTTGGCGGGTAGGGCAGATACGCAGTATTTT. The encoded protein is CASSLAGRADTQYF.

The rearrangement joins TRBV4-3 to TRBJ2-1, with D perhaps matching TRBD2 (5 bases). Germline V gene sequence: CDR1 LGHNA, CDR2 YSLEER. V lost 6 bases and J 10 bases, leaving 22 bases between the germline ends. The CDR3 has 15 amino acids. The CDR3 region has the DNA TGCGCCAGCAGTGACCGAGGGATCAAGGGTTGGGAGCAGTTCTTC. It encodes CASSDRGIKGWEQFF.

The rearrangement links TRBV28 to TRBJ1-5, with D perhaps TRBD1 (5 bases). V dropped 7 bases and J dropped 6 bases, with 22 bases sitting between them. The CDR3 loop spans 16 amino acids. Germline CDR1 is MDHEN and CDR2 is SYDVKM. The CDR3 loop reads CASTLAGGFRSQPQHF. In nucleotides, the CDR3 is TGTGCCAGCACCCTGGCCGGGGGATTTCGTAGTCAGCCCCAGCATTTT.

This clone has a handful of counts. This chain joins TRBV7-2 and TRBJ2-7; 8 nucleotides line up with TRBD2. Trimming removed 5 bases from V and 2 bases from J; junction bases left unmatched: 5. The V gene's germline CDR1 is SGHTA and CDR2 FQGNSA. This CDR3 comprises 14 residues. CDR3 coding DNA: TGTGCCAGCAGCCCAGGGACTAGAACCTACGAGCAGTACTTC. As protein: CASSPGTRTYEQYF.

The rearrangement links TRBV11-2 to TRBJ1-1; the D is unclear. V lost 7 bases and J lost 1, with 16 bases in between. The CDR3 runs to 15 residues. CDR1 and CDR2 from the germline V gene are SGHAT and FQNNGV. DNA for the CDR3: TGTGCCAGCACCTCCTCGACGTCGGCGAACACTGAAGCTTTCTTT. Translating it yields CASTSSTSANTEAFF. Complete variable domain (other parts from reference TRBV11-2 and TRBJ1-1): EAGVAQSPRYKIIEKRQSVAFWCNPISGHATLYWYQQILGQGPKLLIQFQNNGVVDDSQLPKDRFSAERLKGVDSTLKIQPAKLEDSAVYLCASTSSTSANTEAFFGQGTRLTVV.

This sequence joins TRBV9 and TRBJ1-1; D is unresolved. Germline V gene lookup returns CDR1 SGDLS and CDR2 YYNGEE. CDR3 size: 13 residues. Trimming cost V 0 bases and J 3 bases, with 6 bases left between them. The CDR3 here is CASSVELDTEAFF. CDR3 sequence (DNA): TGTGCCAGCAGCGTAGAATTAGACACTGAAGCTTTCTTT.

V and J are TRBV19 and TRBJ2-2; D gene ambiguous. The CDR3 sequence is 13 residues long. V lost 7 bases and J 5 bases, leaving 11 bases between the germline ends. The germline V gene encodes CDR1 LNHDA and CDR2 SQIVND (reference sequence). The CDR3 DNA reads as TGTGCCAGTACTCCGGTTTTGACCGGGGAGCTGTTTTTT. Amino acids: CASTPVLTGELFF.

This chain links TRBV6-1 with TRBJ1-2, with TRBD1 as a possible D gene (5 bases). The CDR3 length is 15 residues. V gave up 2 bases and J gave up 4 bases, with 14 bases separating them. Germline V gives CDR1 MNHNS, CDR2 SASEGT. The CDR3 loop is CASSERGNQAYGYTF. CDR3 DNA sequence: TGTGCCAGCAGTGAAAGGGGTAATCAGGCCTATGGCTACACCTTC.

There are a few counts of this clone. CDR3 region: CASSSGQGYGKLFF. CDR3 nucleotides: TGTGCCAGCAGTTCGGGACAGGGGTACGGAAAACTGTTTTTT. The genes are TRBV27 and TRBJ1-4; 10 bases match TRBD1. The CDR3 totals 14 residues. The V gene end was trimmed by 4 bases and the J gene end by 10 bases; junction bases not matched to a gene: 6. Germline V gene data show CDR1 as MNHEY and CDR2 as SMNVEV (reference sequence).

The V and J genes are TRBV6-2 or TRBV6-3 and TRBJ1-6, with D uncertain. In germline, CDR1 is MNHEY, CDR2 SVGEGT. The V end lost 1 base, the J end lost 3 bases, and 7 bases lay between the germline ends. This CDR3 contains 15 residues. CDR3 sequence: CASSYLGDYNSPLHF. The CDR3 nucleotides read TGTGCCAGCAGTTACTTGGGAGACTATAATTCACCCCTCCACTTT.

The chain couples TRBV28 to TRBJ1-3; D is perhaps TRBD1 (6 bases). The CDR3 consists of 14 residues. Germline loops: CDR1 MDHEN, CDR2 SYDVKM. V was pared by 1 base and J by 4 bases, with 8 bases between. Written as DNA, the CDR3 is TGTGCCAGCAGTTTATCAGGGGCGGGAAACACCATATATTTT. Amino acid sequence: CASSLSGAGNTIYF.